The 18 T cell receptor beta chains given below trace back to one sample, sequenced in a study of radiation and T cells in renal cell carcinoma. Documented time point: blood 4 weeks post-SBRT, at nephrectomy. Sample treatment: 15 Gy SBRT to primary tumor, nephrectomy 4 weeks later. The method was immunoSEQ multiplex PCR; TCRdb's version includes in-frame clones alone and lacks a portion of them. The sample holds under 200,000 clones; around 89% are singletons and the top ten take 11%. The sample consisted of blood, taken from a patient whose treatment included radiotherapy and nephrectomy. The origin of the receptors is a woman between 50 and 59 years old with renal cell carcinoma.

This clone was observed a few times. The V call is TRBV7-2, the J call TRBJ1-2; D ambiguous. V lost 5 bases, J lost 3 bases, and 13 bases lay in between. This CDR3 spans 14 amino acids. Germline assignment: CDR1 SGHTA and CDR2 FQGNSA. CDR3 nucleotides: TGTGCCAGCAGCCGAGACCCGGACGACTATGGCTACACCTTC. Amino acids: CASSRDPDDYGYTF.

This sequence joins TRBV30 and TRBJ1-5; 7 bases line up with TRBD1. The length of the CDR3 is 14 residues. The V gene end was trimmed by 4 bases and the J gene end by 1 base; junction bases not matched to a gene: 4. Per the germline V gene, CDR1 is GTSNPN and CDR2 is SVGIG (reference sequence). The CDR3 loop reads CAWKEGQSNQPQHF. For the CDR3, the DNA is TGTGCCTGGAAGGAGGGACAGAGCAATCAGCCCCAGCATTTT.

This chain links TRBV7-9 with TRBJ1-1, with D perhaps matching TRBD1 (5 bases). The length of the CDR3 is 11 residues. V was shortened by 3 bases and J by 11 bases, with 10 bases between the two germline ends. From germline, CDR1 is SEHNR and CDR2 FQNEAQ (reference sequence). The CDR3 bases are TGTGCCAGCAGCTTTCAGGGTCATGCTTTCTTT. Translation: CASSFQGHAFF.

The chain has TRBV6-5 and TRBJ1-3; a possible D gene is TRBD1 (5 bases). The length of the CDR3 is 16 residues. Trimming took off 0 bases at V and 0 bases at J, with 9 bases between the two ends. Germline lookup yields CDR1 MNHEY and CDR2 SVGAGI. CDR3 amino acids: CASSYSGHGSGNTIYF. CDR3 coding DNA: TGTGCCAGCAGTTACTCTGGACATGGCTCTGGAAACACCATATATTTT.

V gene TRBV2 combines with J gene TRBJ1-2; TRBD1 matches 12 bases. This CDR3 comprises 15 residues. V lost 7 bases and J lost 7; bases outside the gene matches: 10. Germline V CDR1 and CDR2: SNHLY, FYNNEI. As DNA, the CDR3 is TGTGCCAGCACTGTTCGGGGACAGGGGGCGGCTGGCTACACCTTC. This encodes CASTVRGQGAAGYTF.

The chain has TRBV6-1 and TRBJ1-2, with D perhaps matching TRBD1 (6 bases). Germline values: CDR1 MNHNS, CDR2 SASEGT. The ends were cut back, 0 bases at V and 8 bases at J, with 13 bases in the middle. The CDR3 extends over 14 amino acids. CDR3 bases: TGTGCCAGCAGTGAAGCGCGGGGGGGCGCGGGCTACACCTTC. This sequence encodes CASSEARGGAGYTF.

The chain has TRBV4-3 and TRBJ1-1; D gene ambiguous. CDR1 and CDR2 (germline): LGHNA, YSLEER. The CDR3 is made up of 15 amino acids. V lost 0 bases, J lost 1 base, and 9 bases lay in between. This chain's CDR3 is CASSQDLSGNTEAFF. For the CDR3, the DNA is TGCGCCAGCAGCCAAGATTTGTCAGGGAACACTGAAGCTTTCTTT.

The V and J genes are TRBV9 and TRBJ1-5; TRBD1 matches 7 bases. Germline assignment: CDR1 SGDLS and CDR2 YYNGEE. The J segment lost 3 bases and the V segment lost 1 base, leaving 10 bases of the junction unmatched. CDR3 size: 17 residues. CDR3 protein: CASSVYPTGQNNQPQHF. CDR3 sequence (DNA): TGTGCCAGCAGCGTATACCCGACGGGACAGAACAATCAGCCCCAGCATTTT.

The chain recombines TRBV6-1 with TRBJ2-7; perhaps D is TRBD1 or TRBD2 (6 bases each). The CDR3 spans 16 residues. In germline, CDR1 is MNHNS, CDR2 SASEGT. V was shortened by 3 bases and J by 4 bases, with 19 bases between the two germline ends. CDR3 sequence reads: CASSDPLEGGGYEQYF. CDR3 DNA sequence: TGTGCCAGCAGTGATCCGCTAGAGGGGGGCGGGTACGAGCAGTACTTC.

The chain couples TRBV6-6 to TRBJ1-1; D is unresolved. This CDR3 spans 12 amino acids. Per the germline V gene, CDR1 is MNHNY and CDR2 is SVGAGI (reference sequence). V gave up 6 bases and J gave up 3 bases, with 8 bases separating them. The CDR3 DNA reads TGTGCCAGCAGCCGGGGAGACACTGAAGCTTTCTTT. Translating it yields CASSRGDTEAFF.

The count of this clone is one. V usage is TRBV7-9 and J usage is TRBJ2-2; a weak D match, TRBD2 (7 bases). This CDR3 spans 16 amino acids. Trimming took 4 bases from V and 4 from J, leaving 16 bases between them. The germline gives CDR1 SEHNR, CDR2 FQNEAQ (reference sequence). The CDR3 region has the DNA TGTGCCAGCAGCTCCCCTGGGGGGGCCACCACCGGGGAGCTGTTTTTT. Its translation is CASSSPGGATTGELFF.

In nucleotides, the CDR3 is TGTGCCAGCAGCAAAGTGGGGCACTACTCGCATGGCTACACCTTC. This gives the protein CASSKVGHYSHGYTF. V and J are TRBV21-1 and TRBJ1-2; TRBD1, the table's D call, lacks a check against the DNA. TRBV21-1 is assigned pseudogene status. This CDR3 has 15 residues.

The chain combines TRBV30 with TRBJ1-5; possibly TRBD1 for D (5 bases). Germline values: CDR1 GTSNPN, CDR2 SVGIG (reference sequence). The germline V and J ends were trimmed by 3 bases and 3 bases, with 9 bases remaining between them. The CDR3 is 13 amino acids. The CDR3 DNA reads TGTGCCTGGAGCGCGGGGGACAATCAGCCCCAGCATTTT. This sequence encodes CAWSAGDNQPQHF.

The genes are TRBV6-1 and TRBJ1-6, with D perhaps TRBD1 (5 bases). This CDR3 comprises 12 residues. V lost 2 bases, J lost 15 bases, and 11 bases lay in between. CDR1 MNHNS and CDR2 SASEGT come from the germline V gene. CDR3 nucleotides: TGTGCCAGCAGTGAATGGGGGGAAGGCCTCCACTTT. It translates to CASSEWGEGLHF.

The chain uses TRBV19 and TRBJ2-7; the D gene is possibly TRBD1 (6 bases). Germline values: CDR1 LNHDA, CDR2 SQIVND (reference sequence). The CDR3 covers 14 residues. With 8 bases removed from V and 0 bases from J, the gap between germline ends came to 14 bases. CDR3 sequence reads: CASAGTQSSYEQYF. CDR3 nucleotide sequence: TGTGCCAGTGCCGGGACACAGAGCTCCTACGAGCAGTACTTC.

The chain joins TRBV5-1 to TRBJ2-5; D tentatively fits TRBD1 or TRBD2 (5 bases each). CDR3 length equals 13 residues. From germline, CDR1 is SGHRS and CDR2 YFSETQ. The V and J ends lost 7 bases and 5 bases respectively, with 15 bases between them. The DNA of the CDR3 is TGCGCCAGCCGGGACCAGGGCCGGGAGACCCAGTACTTC. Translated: CASRDQGRETQYF.

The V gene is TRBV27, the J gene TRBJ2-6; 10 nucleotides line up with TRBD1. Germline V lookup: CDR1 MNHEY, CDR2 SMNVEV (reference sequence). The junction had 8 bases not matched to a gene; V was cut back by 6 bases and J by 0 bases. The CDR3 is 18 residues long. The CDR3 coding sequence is TGTGCCAGCAGCCTTAGGGACAGGGGAGGCTCTGGGGCCAACGTCCTGACTTTC. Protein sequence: CASSLRDRGGSGANVLTF.

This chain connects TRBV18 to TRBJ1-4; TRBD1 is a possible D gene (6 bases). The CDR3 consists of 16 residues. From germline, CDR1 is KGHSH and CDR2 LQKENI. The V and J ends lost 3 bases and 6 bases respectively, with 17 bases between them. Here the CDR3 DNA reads TGTGCCAGCTCACCGGCTTCCCGCGGGGGCGATGAAAAACTGTTTTTT. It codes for CASSPASRGGDEKLFF. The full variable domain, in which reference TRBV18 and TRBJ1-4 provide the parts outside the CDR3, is NAGVMQNPRHLVRRRGQEARLRCSPMKGHSHVYWYRQLPEEGLKFMVYLQKENIIDESGMPKERFSAEFPKEGPSILRIQQVVRGDSAAYFCASSPASRGGDEKLFFGSGTQLSVL.